The following is a T cell receptor beta chain sequence with its context. The data originate from a study of control samples from healthy donors and cancer patients. Profiled with immunoSEQ multiplex PCR; TCRdb holds only in-frame clones, not every one. The sample carries more than 95,000 clones, roughly nine tenths recorded once. V lost 6 bases, J lost 3 bases, and 11 bases lay in between. The CDR3 extends over 12 amino acids. Germline CDR1 and CDR2: SQVTM and ANQGSEA. Sequenced material: PBMCs. The rearrangement uses TRBV29-1 and TRBJ1-2; D might be TRBD1 (6 bases). This TCR was sampled from a woman between 45 and 60 years old with colorectal cancer. The CDR3 here is CSVTQGDYGYTF. DNA for the CDR3: TGCAGCGTGACACAGGGCGACTATGGCTACACCTTC.